This paragraph reports one T cell receptor (beta chain). These data come from a study of T cell changes during pregnancy in multiple sclerosis. CDR1 MNHEY and CDR2 SMNVEV come from the germline V gene (reference sequence). There are 14 residues in the CDR3. V was trimmed by 4 bases and J by 0 bases, leaving 8 bases between them. Repertoires were generated with immunoSEQ multiplex PCR, while TCRdb's copy carries only in-frame clones and drops some. Of about 64,000 clones listed, around 96% are singletons. This clonotype was sampled from a female donor with multiple sclerosis, enrolled in a pregnancy study. Specimen: CD8+ T cells from peripheral blood mononuclear cells, collected after pregnancy. The J gene is TRBJ2-3, the V gene TRBV27, with D maybe TRBD2 (6 bases). The CDR3 region is CASSSGGSTDTQYF. As DNA, the CDR3 is TGTGCCAGCAGTTCCGGAGGGAGCACAGATACGCAGTATTTT.